The rows below give T cell receptor beta chains drawn from one sample of a study of radiotherapy plus CTLA-4 blockade in lung cancer. Libraries were prepared by immunoSEQ multiplex PCR; TCRdb keeps only in-frame clonotypes and omits some of them. The sample has about 45,000 clones, roughly two thirds seen once. The sequencing here drew on peripheral blood, taken from a patient treated with radiotherapy plus ipilimumab. Receptors originate from a human donor with non-small cell lung cancer who had a complete response to radiotherapy plus ipilimumab. CDR3s include the opening cysteine and the closing phenylalanine or tryptophan. A D gene is named only where the DNA matches it firmly. Rows give clone size only sometimes, using once, few, many, or a class for an expanded clone.

CDR3nt	CDR3aa	d_gene	v_gene	abundance	len	j_gene
TGTGCCAGCAGCTTAAATCTGAATCAGCCCCAGCATTTT	CASSLNLNQPQHF	NA	TRBV7-2	NA	13	TRBJ1-5
TGTGCCAGCAGCTCGGGTAGACTAGCGGGATCTGCCGATGAGCAGTTCTTC	CASSSGRLAGSADEQFF	TRBD2	TRBV7-9	medium-sized	17	TRBJ2-1
TGTGCCAGCAGCTTGGGGGGCGGCACCGGGGAGCTGTTTTTT	CASSLGGGTGELFF	NA	TRBV5-4	NA	14	TRBJ2-2
TGTGCCAGAGCGGACGGTGATAATTCACCCCTCCACTTT	CARADGDNSPLHF	NA	TRBV27	NA	13	TRBJ1-6
TGTGCCAGCAGCTTGACAGGGTACGAGCAGTACTTC	CASSLTGYEQYF	TRBD1	TRBV7-9	few	12	TRBJ2-7
TGTGCCAGCAGCAAGCGGGATACCTACGAGCAGTACTTC	CASSKRDTYEQYF	TRBD2	TRBV6-6	NA	13	TRBJ2-7
TGTGCCATCAGTGAGCCTCTCTGGGGCAGGTCCTACGAGCAGTACTTC	CAISEPLWGRSYEQYF	NA	TRBV10-3	NA	16	TRBJ2-7
TGTGCCAGCAGCTTGACATTGAACGGGGAGCTGTTTTTT	CASSLTLNGELFF	NA	TRBV5-6	NA	13	TRBJ2-2
TGTGCCAGCAGCCGCTACACAGATACGCAGTATTTT	CASSRYTDTQYF	NA	TRBV7-2	NA	12	TRBJ2-3
TGTGCCAGCTCACCAAGCCTAGCCATCCGCTACGAGCAGTACTTC	CASSPSLAIRYEQYF	NA	TRBV18	NA	15	TRBJ2-7
TGCGCCAGCAGTGACCGGGGAGAGCAGTTCTTC	CASSDRGEQFF	NA	TRBV10-2	few	11	TRBJ2-1
TGTGCCAGCAGTGGGACAGGAAACACCATATATTTT	CASSGTGNTIYF	NA	TRBV2	few	12	TRBJ1-3
TGTGCCAGCTCACCATCTCGGGAGGATACGCAGTATTTT	CASSPSREDTQYF	NA	TRBV18	once	13	TRBJ2-3
TGTGCCAGTAGATTGGGACAGGGATACGAGCAGTACTTC	CASRLGQGYEQYF	TRBD1	TRBV19	few	13	TRBJ2-7
TGTGCCAGCAGCCGACAAGTTAATCAGCCCCAGCATTTT	CASSRQVNQPQHF	NA	TRBV7-2	NA	13	TRBJ1-5
TGTGCCAGCAGTGAAGCGTGGGGGGGCACAGATACGCAGTATTTT	CASSEAWGGTDTQYF	NA	TRBV6-1	NA	15	TRBJ2-3
TGTGCCAGCAGAGGCAGAGTGACTAGCACAGATACGCAGTATTTT	CASRGRVTSTDTQYF	NA	TRBV27	NA	15	TRBJ2-3
TGTGCCAGCAGCTTGTCTGGACAGGGCGCCGAGCAGTACTTC	CASSLSGQGAEQYF	TRBD1	TRBV7-9	few	14	TRBJ2-7
TGTGCCAGCAGTTACTCGAATAACAGGCCGAACACTGAAGCTTTCTTT	CASSYSNNRPNTEAFF	NA	TRBV6-5	NA	16	TRBJ1-1
TGCGCCAGCAGTGAGGAGGGACAGCCCCGAAACAATGAGCAGTTCTTC	CASSEEGQPRNNEQFF	TRBD1	TRBV10-1	NA	16	TRBJ2-1
TGCGCCAGCAGCCAAGGGGGCAGGAACACCGGGGAGCTGTTTTTT	CASSQGGRNTGELFF	NA	TRBV4-3	few	15	TRBJ2-2
TGTGCCAGCAGCAGGGGTCCAACCTACGAGCAGTACTTC	CASSRGPTYEQYF	NA	TRBV7-6	few	13	TRBJ2-7